This paragraph covers one TCR beta chain sequence. Its antigen is not identified. Here the CDR3 omits its conserved ending phenylalanine or tryptophan, so a read error is the likely source. Via MiXCR, TCRdb re-called the RT-PCR reads, giving one row per CDR3 protein. The sample includes just over 300,000 distinct CDR3 sequences, roughly a fifth seen only once; the top ten take roughly a tenth. This sample was included in a study of response to subunit inactivated influenza vaccine. V shed 4 bases and J shed 0 bases, with 7 bases lying between them. Per the germline V gene, CDR1 is DFQATT and CDR2 is SNEGSKA (reference sequence). There are 13 residues in the CDR3. Regarding the study as a whole: The authors proposed limited new T cell recruitment per seasonal influenza vaccination.

V and J are TRBV20-1 and TRBJ2-4; D is uncertain. The sequenced sample was PBMCs from blood, obtained approximately 20 months after vaccination. This receptor was identified in a man aged 50 to 69 who received an inactivated influenza vaccine. The CDR3 nucleotides read TGCAGTGCTATGGTCCTAGCCAAAAACATTCAGTACATC. Its translation is CSAMVLAKNIQYI.